There are many counts of the clone carrying this TCR beta chain. Antigen unknown. This specimen belongs to a study of T cells in Graves' hyperthyroidism and ophthalmopathy. Study observations and caveats: Appearing also in blood were most of the thyroid clonotypes expanded above 0.001. By a 13 V-J model, ophthalmopathy was set apart from stable hyperthyroidism.

J lost 3 bases, V lost 6 bases, and 4 bases had no gene match. The CDR3 has 13 amino acids. The germline V gene has CDR1 MDHEN and CDR2 SYDVKM. Amplification yielded TCR beta CDR3 regions, with RNA transcripts as the source. The HTBI primer set served for first-round RT-PCR of the TCR CDR3. TCRdb independently ran MiXCR on the multiplex PCR reads; one entry per CDR3 protein. The sample consists of hundreds of thousands of distinct CDR3 sequences, just under 20% of them appearing once. Sequenced material: blood. V gene TRBV28 combines with J gene TRBJ2-7, with 8 nucleotides matching TRBD1. This clonotype was obtained from a middle-aged man with Graves' ophthalmopathy. This CDR3 is CASSPGQGYEQYF. DNA for the CDR3: TGTGCCAGCAGCCCCGGACAGGGCTACGAGCAGTACTTC.